These T cell receptor beta chains were read from a single sample in a study of blood T cell repertoires in COVID-19. The table came from immunoSEQ multiplex PCR; TCRdb's copy has only in-frame clones and leaves some out. The sample records about 170,000 clones, approximately 86% being singletons. The sample consisted of peripheral blood. These receptors originate from a man in his fifties or sixties who had recovered from COVID-19. The conserved cysteine and the conserved F or W are not part of the CDR3 here.

>TRBV2|TRBJ2-2
ASSRDFNTGELF
>TRBV10-3|TRBJ1-2
ATRVGYGYT
>TRBV19|TRBJ2-1
ASSEPSGGRPTYNEQF
>TRBV11-1|TRBJ2-3
ASSFWRGEDTQY
>TRBV11-2|TRBJ1-4
ASSPGQGEEKLF
>TRBV10-1|TRBJ2-6
ASSGTPQFSGANVLT
>TRBV6-2/TRBV6-3|TRBJ2-1
ASSYTHEQF
>TRBV18|TRBJ2-5
ASSPTFQETQY
>TRBV4-2|TRBJ2-3
ASNDGGTDTQY
>TRBV28|TRBJ1-4
ASSLSSTNEKLF
>TRBV2|TRBJ1-1
ASTWSEEDTEAF
>TRBV2|TRBJ1-4
ARRAAGGEKLF
>TRBV30|TRBJ2-7
AGTVSYEQY
>TRBV11-3|TRBJ2-1
ASSTASGSSYNEQF
>TRBV5-6|TRBJ1-2
ASSLEGEGGHGYT
>TRBV30|TRBJ1-5
AWNSGRDQPQH
>TRBV21-1|TRBJ1-3
ASSSYRGLRNTIY
>TRBV25-1|TRBJ1-2
ASRGTGNYGYT
>TRBV5-1|TRBJ1-6
ASSLRGFDSPLH
>TRBV4-1|TRBJ1-1
ASSHPRDTEAF
>TRBV12-3/TRBV12-4|TRBJ1-5
ASRGPGQPQH
>TRBV6-2/TRBV6-3|TRBJ2-5
ASSFNPSGRYQETQY
>TRBV15|TRBJ1-1
ATDSGTMNTEAF
>TRBV5-1|TRBJ2-7
ASSSQTGVVGYEQY
>TRBV27|TRBJ2-1
ASSFSSYNEQF
>TRBV15|TRBJ2-1
ATSRDREVNEQF
>TRBV6-2/TRBV6-3|TRBJ2-1
ASSPYGTSGYNEQF
>TRBV20-1|TRBJ2-1
SASLRGKNNEQF
>TRBV7-2|TRBJ1-1
ASSLMSTVLNTEAF
>TRBV7-9|TRBJ1-1
ASRSGTGSLYTEAF
>TRBV19|TRBJ1-5
ASSEQGARQPQH
>TRBV19|TRBJ2-3
ATARGAGTDTQY
>TRBV7-9|TRBJ1-2
ASSFQGVEGYGYT
>TRBV4-3|TRBJ2-1
ASSHRLAGGDNEQF
>TRBV5-1|TRBJ2-3
ASSSGDSRDTQY
>TRBV24-1|TRBJ2-3
ATSDRAGRTDTQY
>TRBV3-1/TRBV3-2|TRBJ2-2
ASSQLAGGLAGTGELF
>TRBV11-2|TRBJ2-1
ASSSAPTGYDEQF
>TRBV18|TRBJ1-2
ASSPRQGPTNYGYT
>TRBV5-4|TRBJ2-3
ASSFNTGGSDTQY
>TRBV5-8|TRBJ2-1
ASSLEWAGEQF
>TRBV6-2/TRBV6-3|TRBJ2-2
ASSYLGSGHTGELF